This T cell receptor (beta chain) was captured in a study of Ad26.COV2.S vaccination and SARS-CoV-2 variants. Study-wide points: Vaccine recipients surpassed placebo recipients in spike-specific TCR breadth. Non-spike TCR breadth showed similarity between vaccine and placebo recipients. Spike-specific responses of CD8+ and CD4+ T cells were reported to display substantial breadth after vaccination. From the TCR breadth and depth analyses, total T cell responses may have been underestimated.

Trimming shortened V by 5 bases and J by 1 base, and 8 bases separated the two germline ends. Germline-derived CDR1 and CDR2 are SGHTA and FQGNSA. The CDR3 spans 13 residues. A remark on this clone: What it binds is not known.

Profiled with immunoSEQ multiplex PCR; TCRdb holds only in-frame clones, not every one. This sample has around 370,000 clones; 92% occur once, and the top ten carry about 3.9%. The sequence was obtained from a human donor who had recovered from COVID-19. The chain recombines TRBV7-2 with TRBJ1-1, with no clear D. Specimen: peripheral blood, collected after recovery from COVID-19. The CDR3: CASSLQRNTEAFF. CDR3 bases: TGTGCCAGCAGCCTCCAGAGGAACACTGAAGCTTTCTTT. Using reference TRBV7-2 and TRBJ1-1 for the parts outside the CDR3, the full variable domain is GAGVSQSPSNKVTEKGKDVELRCDPISGHTALYWYRQSLGQGLEFLIYFQGNSAPDKSGLPSDRFSAERTGGSVSTLTIQRTQQEDSAVYLCASSLQRNTEAFFGQGTRLTVV.